The clone carrying this T cell receptor (beta chain) was seen once. All trial patients relapsed after autologous stem cell transplantation. Patients showed best responses of complete response, partial response or progressive disease. The entry originates in a study of PD-1 blockade in classical Hodgkin lymphoma. TCRdb's table, derived via immunoSEQ multiplex PCR, lists solely in-frame clones and lacks some. The top ten clones hold roughly 9.2% of a sample with 150,000 or so clones, 78% of them seen once. The clonotype originates from a human donor with classical Hodgkin lymphoma. The sequences come from peripheral blood mononuclear cells (PBMCs), collected before the second cycle of nivolumab.

The CDR3 is CASSPRPGGDYEQYF. The CDR3 DNA follows: TGTGCCAGCAGCCCTAGGCCAGGGGGCGATTACGAGCAGTACTTC. V usage is TRBV6-5 and J usage is TRBJ2-7; TRBD1 aligns across 8 bases. The germline V gene encodes CDR1 MNHEY and CDR2 SVGAGI. V lost 6 bases, J lost 4 bases, and 11 bases stayed unmatched. This CDR3 is built from 15 residues.